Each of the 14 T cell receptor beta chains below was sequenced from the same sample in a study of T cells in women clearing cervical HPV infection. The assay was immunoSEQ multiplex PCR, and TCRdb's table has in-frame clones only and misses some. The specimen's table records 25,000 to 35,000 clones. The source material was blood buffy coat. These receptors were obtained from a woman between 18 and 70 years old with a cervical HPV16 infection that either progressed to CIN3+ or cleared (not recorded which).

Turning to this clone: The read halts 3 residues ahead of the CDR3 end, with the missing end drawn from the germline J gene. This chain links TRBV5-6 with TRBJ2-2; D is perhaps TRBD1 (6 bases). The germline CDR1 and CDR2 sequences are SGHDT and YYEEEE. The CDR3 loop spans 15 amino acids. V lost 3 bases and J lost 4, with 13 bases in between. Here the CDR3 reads CASSSTGRFTGELFF. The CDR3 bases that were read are TGTGCCAGCAGCTCTACAGGGAGATTCACCGGGGAG. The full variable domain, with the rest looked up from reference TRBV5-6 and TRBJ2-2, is DAGVTQSPTHLIKTRGQQVTLRCSPKSGHDTVSWYQQALGQGPQFIFQYYEEEERQRGNFPDRFSGHQFPNYSSELNVNALLLGDSALYLCASSSTGRFTGELFFGEGSRLTVL.

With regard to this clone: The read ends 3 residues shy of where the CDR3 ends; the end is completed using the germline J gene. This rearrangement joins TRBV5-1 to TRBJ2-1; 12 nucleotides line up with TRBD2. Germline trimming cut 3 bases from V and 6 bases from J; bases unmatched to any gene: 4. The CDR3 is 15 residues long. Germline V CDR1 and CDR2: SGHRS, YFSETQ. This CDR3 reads CASSYASGGANEQFF. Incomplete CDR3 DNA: TGCGCCAGCAGCTATGCTAGCGGGGGGGCCAATGAG.

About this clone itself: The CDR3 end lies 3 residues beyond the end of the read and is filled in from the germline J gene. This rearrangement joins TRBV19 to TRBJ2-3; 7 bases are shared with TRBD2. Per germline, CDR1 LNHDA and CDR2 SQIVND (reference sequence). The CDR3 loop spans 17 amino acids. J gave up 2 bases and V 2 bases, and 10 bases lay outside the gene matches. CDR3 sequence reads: CASSITPGGRYTDTQYF. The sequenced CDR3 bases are TGTGCCAGTAGTATAACGCCGGGGGGTAGATACACAGATACG. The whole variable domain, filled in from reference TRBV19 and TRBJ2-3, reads DGGITQSPKYLFRKEGQNVTLSCEQNLNHDAMYWYRQDPGQGLRLIYYSQIVNDFQKGDIAEGYSVSREKKESFPLTVTSAQKNPTAFYLCASSITPGGRYTDTQYFGPGTRLTVL.

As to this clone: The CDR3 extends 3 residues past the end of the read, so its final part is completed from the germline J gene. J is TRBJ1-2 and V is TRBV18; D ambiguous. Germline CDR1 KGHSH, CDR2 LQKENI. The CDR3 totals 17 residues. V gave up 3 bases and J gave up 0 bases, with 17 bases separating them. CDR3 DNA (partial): TGTGCCAGCTCACCTTTTCATCCAGACAACTCTAACTATGGC. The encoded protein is CASSPFHPDNSNYG. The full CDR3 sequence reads CASSPFHPDNSNYGYTF.

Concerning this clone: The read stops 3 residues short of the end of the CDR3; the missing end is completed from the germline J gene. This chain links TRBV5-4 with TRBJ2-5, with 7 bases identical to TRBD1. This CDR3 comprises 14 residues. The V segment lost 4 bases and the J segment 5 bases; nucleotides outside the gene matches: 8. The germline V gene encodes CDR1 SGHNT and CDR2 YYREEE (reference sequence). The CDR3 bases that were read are TGTGCCAGCAGCAGCACAGGGGAAGTCGAGACC. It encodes CASSSTGEVET. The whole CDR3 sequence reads CASSSTGEVETQYF.

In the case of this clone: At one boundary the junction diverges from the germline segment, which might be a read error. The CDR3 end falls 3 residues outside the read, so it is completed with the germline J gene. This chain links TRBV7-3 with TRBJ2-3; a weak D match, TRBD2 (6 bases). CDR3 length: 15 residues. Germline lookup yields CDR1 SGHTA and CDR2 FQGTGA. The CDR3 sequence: CSSSPSGLSTDTQYF. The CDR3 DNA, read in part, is TGTTCCAGCAGCCCGAGCGGGCTTAGCACAGATACG.

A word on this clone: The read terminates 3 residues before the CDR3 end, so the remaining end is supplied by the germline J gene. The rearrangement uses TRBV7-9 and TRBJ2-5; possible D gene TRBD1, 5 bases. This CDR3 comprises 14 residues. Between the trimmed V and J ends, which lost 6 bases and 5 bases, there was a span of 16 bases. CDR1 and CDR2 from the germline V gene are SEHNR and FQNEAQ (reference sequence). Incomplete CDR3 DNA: TGTGCCAGCAGGGGGCAGGGCCCAGCGGAGACC. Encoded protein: CASRGQGPAET. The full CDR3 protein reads CASRGQGPAETQYF.

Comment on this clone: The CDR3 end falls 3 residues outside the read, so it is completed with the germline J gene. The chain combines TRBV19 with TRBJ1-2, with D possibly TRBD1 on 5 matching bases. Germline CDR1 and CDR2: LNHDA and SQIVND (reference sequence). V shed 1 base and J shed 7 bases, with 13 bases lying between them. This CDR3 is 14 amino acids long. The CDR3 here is CASSIAGGERGYTF. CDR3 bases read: TGTGCCAGTAGTATAGCTGGGGGGGAACGTGGC.

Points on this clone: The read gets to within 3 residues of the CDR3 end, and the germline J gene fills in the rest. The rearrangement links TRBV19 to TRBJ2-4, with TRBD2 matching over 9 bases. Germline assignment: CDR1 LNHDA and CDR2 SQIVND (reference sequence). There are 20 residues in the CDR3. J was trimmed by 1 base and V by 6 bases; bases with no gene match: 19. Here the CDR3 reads CASSPHTGGGAASAKNIQYF. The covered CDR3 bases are TGTGCCAGTAGCCCGCACACCGGCGGGGGGGCCGCTTCGGCCAAAAACATT. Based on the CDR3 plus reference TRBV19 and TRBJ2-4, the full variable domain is DGGITQSPKYLFRKEGQNVTLSCEQNLNHDAMYWYRQDPGQGLRLIYYSQIVNDFQKGDIAEGYSVSREKKESFPLTVTSAQKNPTAFYLCASSPHTGGGAASAKNIQYFGAGTRLSVL.

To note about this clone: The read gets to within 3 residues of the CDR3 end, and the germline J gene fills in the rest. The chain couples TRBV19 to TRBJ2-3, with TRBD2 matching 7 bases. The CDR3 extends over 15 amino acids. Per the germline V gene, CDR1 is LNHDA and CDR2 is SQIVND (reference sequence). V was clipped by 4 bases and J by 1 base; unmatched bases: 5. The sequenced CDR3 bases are TGTGCCAGTAGTACCGCTAGCGGAGGCACAGATACG. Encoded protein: CASSTASGGTDT. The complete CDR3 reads CASSTASGGTDTQYF.

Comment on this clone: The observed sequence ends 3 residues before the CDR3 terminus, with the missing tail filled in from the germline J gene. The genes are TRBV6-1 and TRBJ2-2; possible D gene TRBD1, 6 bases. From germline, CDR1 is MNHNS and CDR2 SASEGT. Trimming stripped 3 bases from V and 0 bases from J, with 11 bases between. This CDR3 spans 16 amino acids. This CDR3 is CASSERGYTNTGELFF. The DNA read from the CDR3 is TGTGCCAGCAGTGAGAGGGGGTATACGAACACCGGGGAG.

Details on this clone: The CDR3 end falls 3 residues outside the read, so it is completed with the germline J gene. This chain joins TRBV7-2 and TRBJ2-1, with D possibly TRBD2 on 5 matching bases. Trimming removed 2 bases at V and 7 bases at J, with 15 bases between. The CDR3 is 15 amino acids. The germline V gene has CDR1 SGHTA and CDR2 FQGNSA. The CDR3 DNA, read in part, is TGTGCCAGCAGCTTATTTCTAGCAACCGGGAATGAG. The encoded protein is CASSLFLATGNE. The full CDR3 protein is CASSLFLATGNEQFF.

The CDR3 DNA, read in part, is TGTGCCAGCAGGGACTTTACAGATACG. This sequence encodes CASRDFTDT. The full-length CDR3 reads as CASRDFTDTQYF. This chain joins TRBV2 and TRBJ2-3, with D possibly TRBD2 on 5 matching bases. The read gets to within 3 residues of the CDR3 end, and the germline J gene fills in the rest. This CDR3 is 12 amino acids long. CDR1 and CDR2 from the germline V gene are SNHLY and FYNNEI. Trimming shortened V by 6 bases and J by 3 bases, and 7 bases separated the two germline ends. Combining the CDR3 with reference TRBV2 and TRBJ2-3 gives the whole variable domain EPEVTQTPSHQVTQMGQEVILRCVPISNHLYFYWYRQILGQKVEFLVSFYNNEISEKSEIFDDQFSVERPDGSNFTLKIRSTKLEDSAMYFCASRDFTDTQYFGPGTRLTVL.

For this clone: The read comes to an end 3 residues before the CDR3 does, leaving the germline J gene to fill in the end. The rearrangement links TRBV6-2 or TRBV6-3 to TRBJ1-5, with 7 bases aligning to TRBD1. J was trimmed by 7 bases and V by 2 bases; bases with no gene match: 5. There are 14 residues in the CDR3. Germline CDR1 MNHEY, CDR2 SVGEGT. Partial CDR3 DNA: TGTGCCAGCAGTTACCTTACAGGGGAACAGCCC. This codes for CASSYLTGEQP. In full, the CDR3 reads CASSYLTGEQPQHF.